These T cell receptor beta chains were read from a single sample in a study of blood T cell repertoires in COVID-19. The method was immunoSEQ multiplex PCR; TCRdb's version includes in-frame clones alone and lacks a portion of them. The data show about 150,000 clones, around 84% seen once. The sample taken for sequencing was peripheral blood. The receptors were gathered from an older woman with COVID-19, enrolled during active disease. CDR3s include the opening cysteine and the closing phenylalanine or tryptophan. D genes are given only for firm matches. A clone size is listed for some rows: how often the clone was seen (once, few, many), or a class if it is expanded.

d_call: NA
v_call: TRBV19
cdr3_length: 15
clone_size: NA
j_call: TRBJ2-1
cdr3_nt: TGTGCCAGTAGTATAATACAGGCGAACTACAATGAGCAGTTCTTC
cdr3_aa: CASSIIQANYNEQFF

d_call: NA
v_call: TRBV10-1
cdr3_length: 13
clone_size: NA
j_call: TRBJ1-1
cdr3_nt: TGCGCCAGCAGTGAGGGCCCTAGAGGCGAAGCTTTCTTT
cdr3_aa: CASSEGPRGEAFF

d_call: NA
v_call: TRBV11-1
cdr3_length: 13
clone_size: NA
j_call: TRBJ1-5
cdr3_nt: TGTGCCAGCAGCACGGACAGTTTGCAGCCCCAGCATTTT
cdr3_aa: CASSTDSLQPQHF

d_call: NA
v_call: TRBV5-6
cdr3_length: 14
clone_size: NA
j_call: TRBJ2-7
cdr3_nt: TGTGCCAGCTCACCGGGACAATTTTCCTACGAGCAGTACTTC
cdr3_aa: CASSPGQFSYEQYF

d_call: TRBD1
v_call: TRBV9
cdr3_length: 17
clone_size: NA
j_call: TRBJ1-1
cdr3_nt: TGTGCCAGCAGCCCACTACAGGGGGCAAAGCGGGACACTGAAGCTTTCTTT
cdr3_aa: CASSPLQGAKRDTEAFF

d_call: TRBD2
v_call: TRBV19
cdr3_length: 15
clone_size: NA
j_call: TRBJ2-1
cdr3_nt: TGTGCCAGTAGTATAGGACTAGCGGGAGGTAATGAGCAGTTCTTC
cdr3_aa: CASSIGLAGGNEQFF

d_call: TRBD2
v_call: TRBV7-2
cdr3_length: 16
clone_size: NA
j_call: TRBJ2-3
cdr3_nt: TGTGCCAGCAGCTCCGGGGGAAGCGGGGGCACAGATACGCAGTATTTT
cdr3_aa: CASSSGGSGGTDTQYF

d_call: TRBD1
v_call: TRBV29-1
cdr3_length: 12
clone_size: NA
j_call: TRBJ1-2
cdr3_nt: TGCAGCGGTGGGACAGCTAACTATGGCTACACCTTC
cdr3_aa: CSGGTANYGYTF

d_call: TRBD1
v_call: TRBV6-6
cdr3_length: 15
clone_size: NA
j_call: TRBJ1-2
cdr3_nt: TGTGCCAGCAGTGGGGGGACAGGGAGGGAGTATGGCTACACCTTC
cdr3_aa: CASSGGTGREYGYTF

d_call: NA
v_call: TRBV5-4
cdr3_length: 13
clone_size: once
j_call: TRBJ1-2
cdr3_nt: TGTGCCAGCAGCTTGGTCAGGGCTTATGGCTACACCTTC
cdr3_aa: CASSLVRAYGYTF